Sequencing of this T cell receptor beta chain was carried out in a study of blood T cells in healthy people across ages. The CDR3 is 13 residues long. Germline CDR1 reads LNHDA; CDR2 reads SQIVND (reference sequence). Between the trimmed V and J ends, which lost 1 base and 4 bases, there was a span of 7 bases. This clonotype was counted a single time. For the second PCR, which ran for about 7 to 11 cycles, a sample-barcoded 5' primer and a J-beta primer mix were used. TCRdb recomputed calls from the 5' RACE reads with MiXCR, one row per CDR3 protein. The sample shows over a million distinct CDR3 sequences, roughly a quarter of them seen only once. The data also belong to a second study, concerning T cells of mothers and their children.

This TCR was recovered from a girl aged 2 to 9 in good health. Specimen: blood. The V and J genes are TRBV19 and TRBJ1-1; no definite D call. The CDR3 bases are TGTGCCAGTAGTATAGGCCCCACCACTGAAGCTTTCTTT. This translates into CASSIGPTTEAFF.